What follows is one T cell receptor beta chain and its context. Its antigen remains unidentified. These data belong to a study of T cell clusters in autoimmune cytopenias. General study findings and limits: TRB repertoire shifts in secondary cytopenia and chronic lymphocytic leukemia mostly reflected lymphoma, not autoimmunity.

TRB rearrangements were amplified by touch-down multiplex PCR with mixed TRB-A/B primers. Following a re-call of the multiplex PCR reads, TCRdb has one entry per CDR3 protein and lacks DNA. Recorded here are some 2,000 distinct CDR3 sequences; the top ten clones represent roughly three fifths. Germline assignment: CDR1 SGHVS and CDR2 FNYEAQ. There are 12 residues in the CDR3. Each sample's input was 250 ng genomic DNA, 30,000 to 45,000 genome equivalents. These data also featured in a second study, about T cell repertoires in aging, cancer and after chemotherapy. That work adds: Paired samples before and after chemotherapy came from chronic lymphocytic leukemia patients on fludarabine- or bendamustine-based regimens. Median generation probability rose over the chemotherapy interval in each cancer cohort, suggesting rebound thymic output. Lymphoid organ infiltration in hematological cancer patients may impair thymic emigration or peripheral T cell expansion.

The sample was peripheral blood. This chain links TRBV7-6 with TRBJ2-3. The TCR sequence derives from a human donor with an autoimmune cytopenia or autoimmune hepatitis (not recorded which). Here the CDR3 reads CASSLGADTQYF. Using reference TRBV7-6 and TRBJ2-3 for the parts outside the CDR3, the full variable domain is GAGVSQSPRYKVTKRGQDVALRCDPISGHVSLYWYRQALGQGPEFLTYFNYEAQQDKSGLPNDRFSAERPEGSISTLTIQRTEQRDSAMYRCASSLGADTQYFGPGTRLTVL.